These T cell receptor beta chains were read from a single sample in a study of blood T cell repertoires in COVID-19. Assay: immunoSEQ multiplex PCR; the TCRdb copy retains only in-frame clones and omits some. There are about 180,000 clones in the sample; 65% to 90% occur only once, and approximately 16% lies in the top ten. Sequenced material: PBMCs or T cells enriched from blood (not recorded which). These receptor sequences come from a man in his fifties or sixties who had recovered from COVID-19. CDR3s include the opening cysteine and the closing phenylalanine or tryptophan. A D gene is named only where the DNA matches it firmly. Clone size, where shown, is once, few, many, or a class for clones that have expanded.

D	V	J	size	DNA	CDR3
.	TRBV3-1/TRBV3-2	TRBJ1-3	.	TGTGCCAGCAGCCAAGGGAGGGGCCCTGGAAACACCATATATTTT	CASSQGRGPGNTIYF
.	TRBV11-2	TRBJ1-3	once	TGTGCCAGCAGCTTAGATTTAGCCGGCCGAAACACCATATATTTT	CASSLDLAGRNTIYF
.	TRBV6-5	TRBJ1-5	.	TGTGCCAGCAGTTACGGCGGAGGAAATCAGCCCCAGCATTTT	CASSYGGGNQPQHF
.	TRBV6-1	TRBJ1-5	.	TGTGCCAGCAGTGAGGGGGCGGGCAATCAGCCCCAGCATTTT	CASSEGAGNQPQHF
.	TRBV6-5	TRBJ1-6	.	TGTGCCAGCAGTTACGCAGGGGCCACCCTCCACTTT	CASSYAGATLHF
TRBD1	TRBV6-5	TRBJ1-3	.	TGTGCCACGACGGACAGGGGGATCGGAAACACCATATATTTT	CATTDRGIGNTIYF
TRBD1	TRBV28	TRBJ1-1	.	TGTGCCAGCAGTCCCCTAGACAGGGTCAAGACTGAAGCTTTCTTT	CASSPLDRVKTEAFF
.	TRBV10-1	TRBJ1-3	once	TGCGCCAGCATGGAGACGGATTCTGGAAACACCATATATTTT	CASMETDSGNTIYF
TRBD2	TRBV7-8	TRBJ2-2	.	TGTGCCAGCAGCTTCAAGTTAGCGGGGGCGAACACCGGGGAGCTGTTTTTT	CASSFKLAGANTGELFF
TRBD1	TRBV15	TRBJ2-2	.	TGTGCCACCAGCAGAGATCGGACAGGGTTAACCGGGGAGCTGTTTTTT	CATSRDRTGLTGELFF